This TCR beta chain emerged from a study of cytomegalovirus exposure and HLA in healthy donors. Findings and caveats of the study: Later work found that TCR association rates differed between HLA loci; DRB1 had the most and HLA-C the fewest. In an earlier analysis, most TCR beta V segments were productive about 90% or about 30% of the time. A few V segments could not be told apart, such as TRBV6-2 and TRBV6-3, and were left out. When a later analysis compared HLA-associated TCR beta chains with equally common others, the HLA-associated chains turned out to be more clonally expanded and to have lower generation probabilities.

This clone was seen a single time. The antigen is not known. The PCR was carried out with 60 Vbeta primers and 13 Jbeta primers. Using immunoSEQ multiplex PCR, the repertoire was profiled, and TCRdb retains in-frame clones only, with some absent. Counted here are over 95,000 clones, 74% occurring once; the ten biggest clones make up approximately 1.9%. Germline V lookup: CDR1 SGHRS, CDR2 YFSETQ. This CDR3 is built from 15 residues. The V end was cut by 1 base, the J end by 4 bases, with 9 bases between. The receptor's source is a human donor in good health. What was sequenced was PBMCs. V and J are TRBV5-1 and TRBJ1-6; no definite D call. CDR3 DNA: TGCGCCAGCAGCTTGATGTCAGGTTATAATTCACCCCTCCACTTT. Translating gives CASSLMSGYNSPLHF.